The next 16 T cell receptor beta chains were all read from a single sample in a study of cytomegalovirus exposure and HLA in healthy donors. PCR primers comprised 60 Vbeta and 13 Jbeta primers. TCRdb's table, derived via immunoSEQ multiplex PCR, lists solely in-frame clones and lacks some. The sample lists approximately 190,000 clones, around 87% seen once, with less than 1.3% in the top ten. Sequenced: PBMCs. These receptors all stem from a boy younger than 10 in good health and CMV-seronegative.

J is TRBJ2-5 and V is TRBV6-5, with 9 bases aligning to TRBD2. Germline CDR1 reads MNHEY; CDR2 reads SVGAGI. This CDR3 has 15 residues. V gave up 6 bases and J gave up 2 bases; unmatched junction bases: 7. CDR3 in amino acids: CASSLAGALQETQYF. CDR3 nucleotide sequence: TGTGCCAGCAGCTTAGCGGGGGCGTTACAAGAGACCCAGTACTTC.

V is TRBV6-1 and J is TRBJ1-6, with D tentatively TRBD1 (6 bases). This CDR3 has 13 amino acids. The V and J ends lost 9 bases and 8 bases respectively, with 14 bases between them. CDR1 is MNHNS, CDR2 SASEGT, per germline. For the CDR3, the DNA is TGTGCCAGTGCGGGGGCGAGTGATTCACCCCTCCACTTT. It encodes CASAGASDSPLHF.

This sequence joins TRBV28 and TRBJ2-3; 8 bases align to TRBD2. CDR1 MDHEN and CDR2 SYDVKM come from the germline V gene. The CDR3 has 18 amino acids. V shed 4 bases and J 3 bases; nucleotides not matched to a gene: 15. CDR3 bases: TGTGCCAGCAGTTACCTCAAAAGACTAGCGACCCTGACAGATACGCAGTATTTT. Its protein is CASSYLKRLATLTDTQYF.

This chain uses TRBV18 with TRBJ1-3; D is undetermined. Trimming left V 3 bases short and J 1 base short, with 10 bases between. Germline V gene sequence: CDR1 KGHSH, CDR2 LQKENI. The CDR3 runs 15 residues. The chain's CDR3 is CASSPVQRSGNTIYF. CDR3 DNA: TGTGCCAGCTCACCGGTTCAGAGGTCTGGAAACACCATATATTTT.

The V call is TRBV7-9, the J call TRBJ2-7, with a weak D call TRBD2 (6 bases). CDR1 SEHNR and CDR2 FQNEAQ come from the germline V gene (reference sequence). With 3 bases removed from V and 0 bases from J, the gap between germline ends came to 12 bases. The CDR3 covers 15 residues. The CDR3 sequence: CASSFGTPSSYEQYF. CDR3 coding DNA: TGTGCCAGCAGCTTCGGGACTCCCAGCTCCTACGAGCAGTACTTC.

The V call is TRBV30, the J call TRBJ1-3; TRBD1 aligns across 7 bases. Per germline, CDR1 GTSNPN and CDR2 SVGIG (reference sequence). The CDR3 extends over 17 amino acids. Unmatched junction bases numbered 10, after V lost 0 bases and J lost 2 bases. CDR3 sequence reads: CAWSVFQGGIAGNTIYF. The CDR3 DNA sequence: TGTGCCTGGAGTGTATTCCAGGGGGGAATAGCTGGAAACACCATATATTTT.

The chain carries TRBV5-5 and TRBJ2-4; no definite D call. The germline CDR1 and CDR2 sequences are SGHKS and YYEKEE (reference sequence). The CDR3 loop spans 15 amino acids. Trimming shortened V by 4 bases and J by 9 bases, and 20 bases separated the two germline ends. In nucleotides, the CDR3 is TGTGCCAGCAGCCCTGGCGGAGATGGTATCAGCATTCAGTACTTC. Translating gives CASSPGGDGISIQYF. Full variable domain (outside the CDR3, taken from reference TRBV5-5 and TRBJ2-4): DAGVTQSPTHLIKTRGQQVTLRCSPISGHKSVSWYQQVLGQGPQFIFQYYEKEERGRGNFPDRFSARQFPNYSSELNVNALLLGDSALYLCASSPGGDGISIQYFGAGTRLSVL.

J is TRBJ2-3 and V is TRBV9; D is ambiguous. The germline V gene encodes CDR1 SGDLS and CDR2 YYNGEE. The CDR3 extends over 13 amino acids. V shed 0 bases and J shed 4 bases, with 6 bases lying between them. The CDR3 region has the DNA TGTGCCAGCAGCGTAGCTACTGCAGATACGCAGTATTTT. Translating it yields CASSVATADTQYF.

The chain links TRBV5-4 to TRBJ2-5, with TRBD1 matching over 8 bases. J lost 1 base, V lost 4 bases, and 3 bases had no gene match. Per the germline V gene, CDR1 is SGHNT and CDR2 is YYREEE (reference sequence). This CDR3 spans 14 amino acids. CDR3 sequence reads: CASSIGTGQETQYF. DNA of the CDR3: TGTGCCAGCAGCATAGGGACAGGCCAAGAGACCCAGTACTTC. Combining the CDR3 with reference TRBV5-4 and TRBJ2-5 gives the whole variable domain ETGVTQSPTHLIKTRGQQVTLRCSSQSGHNTVSWYQQALGQGPQFIFQYYREEENGRGNFPPRFSGLQFPNYSSELNVNALELDDSALYLCASSIGTGQETQYFGPGTRLLVL.

The DNA for the CDR3 is TGTGCCACCAGCAGAAGGGACAGGGTTAATTCACCCCTCCACTTT. Protein sequence: CATSRRDRVNSPLHF. The J gene is TRBJ1-6, the V gene TRBV15; 9 bases align to TRBD1. V was pared by 2 bases and J by 6 bases, with 2 bases of the junction left unmatched. This CDR3 is 15 amino acids long. Germline-derived CDR1 and CDR2 are LNHNV and YYDKDF (reference sequence).

V gene TRBV7-9 combines with J gene TRBJ1-1; possible D gene TRBD1, 5 bases. Germline CDR1 reads SEHNR; CDR2 reads FQNEAQ (reference sequence). CDR3 size: 14 residues. Between the trimmed V and J ends, which lost 6 bases and 1 base, there was a span of 12 bases. The CDR3: CASRPPQGNTEAFF. Here the CDR3 DNA reads TGTGCCAGCAGACCCCCGCAGGGGAACACTGAAGCTTTCTTT.

This chain joins TRBV30 and TRBJ1-4, with 7 bases fitting TRBD1. The V gene end was trimmed by 1 base and the J gene end by 7 bases; junction bases not matched to a gene: 12. The CDR3 totals 16 residues. From germline, CDR1 is GTSNPN and CDR2 SVGIG (reference sequence). The CDR3 DNA reads TGTGCCTGGAGTGCAAATAGGAGAGGGGGCCTTGAAAAACTGTTTTTT. This encodes CAWSANRRGGLEKLFF.

J is TRBJ2-7 and V is TRBV7-9; 8 nucleotides agree with TRBD2. The J segment lost 4 bases and the V segment lost 5 bases, leaving 22 bases of the junction unmatched. From germline, CDR1 is SEHNR and CDR2 FQNEAQ (reference sequence). The length of the CDR3 is 19 residues. The CDR3 DNA sequence: TGTGCCAGCAGCCCGACAGGTCCTCCCGTCGGACTAGCAGCTTACGAGCAGTACTTC. Its translation is CASSPTGPPVGLAAYEQYF.

This chain links TRBV6-1 with TRBJ2-5; TRBD2 is a possible D gene (7 bases). The V gene lost 5 bases and the J gene lost 5 bases, with 15 bases spanning the gap. CDR1 is MNHNS and CDR2 is SASEGT in the germline V gene. CDR3 length equals 14 residues. The CDR3 here is CASSITGGEETQYF. For the CDR3, the DNA is TGTGCCAGCAGTATTACGGGGGGCGAGGAGACCCAGTACTTC.

The chain employs TRBV27 and TRBJ1-5; the match to TRBD1 covers 8 bases. There are 16 residues in the CDR3. V lost 5 bases and J lost 2; bases outside the gene matches: 8. Per germline, CDR1 MNHEY and CDR2 SMNVEV (reference sequence). The CDR3 region is CASSTYMGQGNQPQHF. In DNA form, the CDR3 reads TGTGCCAGCAGTACCTACATGGGACAGGGCAATCAGCCCCAGCATTTT.

This chain links TRBV21-1 with TRBJ2-7; the table calls TRBD1, which could not be checked here. TRBV21-1 is a recognized pseudogene. CDR3 length: 16 amino acids. The CDR3 region has the DNA TGTGCCAGCAGCATGGTAGCAGGGGAAGAATGGGACGAGCAGTACTTC. Translated: CASSMVAGEEWDEQYF.